The T cell receptor beta chain described here comes from a study of shared clonotypes between healthy human individuals. Study-wide background: Two women and three men aged 18 to 49 served as donors.

How the authors handled the data: Quality scores were absent from the junction-only immunoSEQ sequences, so filtering differed. The assay was immunoSEQ multiplex PCR, and TCRdb's table has in-frame clones only and misses some. That table is the source of V, J and clone size, and D and trimming were worked out from the DNA. The sample includes a few million clones, around nine tenths of them seen just once. This clone is a singleton in its sample. This CDR3 is also generated by other DNA sequences in the sample. Every contributor of samples was a Caucasian grown-up residing in Nashville, Tennessee. In the CD4+ fraction, cells were divided into CD45RA+ naive and CD45RA-negative memory subsets. What was sequenced was naive CD4+ T cells sorted from blood. Specified subset: CD45RA+ positively selected. This sequence originates from a man younger than 35 in good health.

The CDR3 nucleotides read TGCGCCAGCAGCTTAACCGGGACGGTGAACACTGAAGCTTTCTTT. Residues: CASSLTGTVNTEAFF. The chain combines TRBV5-1 with TRBJ1-1, with a tentative D call TRBD1 (5 bases). There are 15 residues in the CDR3. Germline CDR1 reads SGHRS; CDR2 reads YFSETQ. Trimming pared 2 bases from V and 0 bases from J, leaving 11 bases between.